The rows below give T cell receptor beta chains drawn from one sample of a study of shared clonotypes between healthy human individuals. Profiled with immunoSEQ multiplex PCR; TCRdb holds only in-frame clones, not every one. The data contain more than 550,000 clones, over 55% of them singletons. Material for sequencing was memory CD4+ T cells sorted from blood. The receptors come from a woman aged 30 to 39 in good health. CDR3s include the opening cysteine and the closing phenylalanine or tryptophan. The order of the fields is J gene, V gene, clone size, D gene, CDR3 length, CDR3 protein, CDR3 DNA. The D gene is left open where the match is weak. Only part of the rows carry a size: once, few, many, or a class if the clone is expanded.

TRBJ1-1,TRBV6-5,-,-,12,CASSSLATEAFF,TGTGCCAGCAGTTCGTTGGCCACTGAAGCTTTCTTT
TRBJ2-2,TRBV2,-,-,12,CASRTTTGELFF,TGTGCCAGCAGAACTACGACCGGGGAGCTGTTTTTT
TRBJ2-2,TRBV5-4,-,-,12,CASRELGGELFF,TGTGCCAGCAGGGAACTTGGCGGGGAGCTGTTTTTT
TRBJ2-1,TRBV18,once,TRBD2,18,CASSPGTSGTGSYNEQFF,TGTGCCAGCTCACCGGGGACTAGCGGGACAGGGTCCTACAATGAGCAGTTCTTC
TRBJ2-1,TRBV5-1,-,-,15,CASSLDTLSYNEQFF,TGCGCCAGCAGCTTGGACACCCTCTCCTACAATGAGCAGTTCTTC
TRBJ1-3,TRBV5-1,once,-,15,CASRSTGDSGNTIYF,TGCGCCAGCAGGTCCACAGGAGACTCTGGAAACACCATATATTTT
TRBJ2-7,TRBV27,-,TRBD2,15,CASRRVSGSFHEQYF,TGTGCCAGCAGGCGCGTTAGCGGGAGCTTCCACGAGCAGTACTTC
TRBJ1-1,TRBV5-4,-,-,14,CASSQTGFNTEAFF,TGTGCCAGCAGCCAGACCGGATTTAACACTGAAGCTTTCTTT
TRBJ1-3,TRBV6-1,-,-,14,CASSERVAGNTIYF,TGTGCCAGCAGTGAGAGGGTGGCCGGAAACACCATATATTTT
TRBJ1-4,TRBV6-5,many,-,14,CASSRQGVTEKLFF,TGTGCCAGCTCGAGGCAGGGCGTTACGGAAAAACTGTTTTTT
TRBJ2-2,TRBV11-2,-,-,13,CASSKQGTGELFF,TGTGCCAGCAGCAAACAGGGAACCGGGGAGCTGTTTTTT
TRBJ1-2,TRBV9,once,-,15,CASSTLLGANYGYTF,TGTGCCAGCAGCACCCTTCTCGGGGCGAACTATGGCTACACCTTC
TRBJ2-2,TRBV2,-,TRBD1,14,CASGRDRESGELFF,TGTGCCAGCGGGCGGGACAGGGAATCCGGGGAGCTGTTTTTT
TRBJ1-2,TRBV28,-,-,13,CASSSATTRGYTF,TGTGCCAGCAGTTCCGCCACAACCCGCGGCTACACCTTC
TRBJ2-7,TRBV28,few,TRBD2,14,CASRFSGRTYEQYF,TGTGCCAGCAGATTCAGCGGGAGGACCTACGAGCAGTACTTC
TRBJ2-7,TRBV18,-,TRBD2,15,CASSSLDSGSYEQYF,TGTGCCAGCTCATCTCTAGATAGCGGGAGTTACGAGCAGTACTTC
TRBJ1-2,TRBV29-1,-,TRBD1,13,CSAKRRTGDGYTF,TGCAGCGCCAAGAGGAGGACAGGGGATGGCTACACCTTC
TRBJ2-7,TRBV5-1,-,-,15,CASSLGGLRVHEQYF,TGCGCCAGCAGCCTGGGCGGACTACGGGTCCACGAGCAGTACTTC
TRBJ2-3,TRBV6-1,-,TRBD2,15,CASSLSGRAADTQYF,TGTGCCAGCAGTCTTAGCGGGAGGGCCGCAGATACGCAGTATTTT
TRBJ1-2,TRBV5-4,few,-,15,CASSLGPASKDGYTF,TGTGCCAGCAGCCTGGGACCGGCTTCAAAGGATGGCTACACCTTC
TRBJ1-2,TRBV19,-,-,14,CASSIRRADYGYTF,TGTGCCAGTAGTATACGCAGGGCTGACTATGGCTACACCTTC
TRBJ1-5,TRBV19,-,TRBD1,15,CASSFGQGHYMPQHF,TGTGCCAGTAGTTTCGGACAGGGACACTATATGCCCCAGCATTTT
TRBJ1-2,TRBV11-2,-,-,16,CASSLDLGAGGYGYTF,TGTGCCAGCAGCTTAGATCTGGGGGCCGGGGGCTATGGCTACACCTTC
TRBJ2-5,TRBV7-2,-,-,14,CASSLKSYQETQYF,TGTGCCAGCAGCTTAAAGAGCTACCAAGAGACCCAGTACTTC
TRBJ2-1,TRBV6-1,-,-,13,CASSAGGGPEQFF,TGTGCCAGCAGCGCAGGGGGAGGGCCTGAGCAGTTCTTC
TRBJ2-7,TRBV18,-,TRBD1,14,CASSTGQGGTEQYF,TGTGCCAGCTCAACGGGACAGGGAGGTACCGAGCAGTACTTC
TRBJ2-3,TRBV5-1,-,TRBD2,14,CASSYSGRTDTQYF,TGCGCCAGCAGCTATAGCGGGAGAACAGATACGCAGTATTTT
TRBJ2-2,TRBV4-2,-,TRBD2,17,CASSRISGRAGAGELFF,TGTGCCAGCAGCAGAATTAGCGGGAGGGCCGGGGCCGGGGAGCTGTTTTTT
TRBJ2-2,TRBV6-5,-,-,14,CASRAGLNTGELFF,TGTGCCAGCAGGGCAGGACTGAACACCGGGGAGCTGTTTTTT
TRBJ2-1,TRBV29-1,-,-,13,CSVEGLRSNEQFF,TGCAGCGTTGAAGGGCTGAGATCCAATGAGCAGTTCTTC
TRBJ2-7,TRBV15,-,TRBD2,14,CATSRSSGSYEQYF,TGTGCCACCAGCAGGTCTAGCGGGAGCTACGAGCAGTACTTC
TRBJ2-1,TRBV27,-,-,13,CASSSTHNNEQFF,TGTGCCAGCAGTTCGACACACAACAATGAGCAGTTCTTC
TRBJ2-5,TRBV5-1,-,TRBD1,15,CASSWLRTGEETQYF,TGCGCCAGCAGCTGGCTCAGGACAGGGGAAGAGACCCAGTACTTC
TRBJ2-2,TRBV5-1,-,-,15,CASSLGQIITGELFF,TGCGCCAGCAGCTTGGGACAGATCATCACCGGGGAGCTGTTTTTT
TRBJ2-4,TRBV6-5,-,-,15,CASSCFLINRDIQYF,TGTGCCAGCAGTTGCTTTCTAATAAATCGGGACATTCAGTACTTC
TRBJ2-7,TRBV11-2,-,TRBD1,13,CASSLGPGGEQYF,TGTGCCAGCAGCTTAGGCCCAGGGGGCGAGCAGTACTTC
TRBJ1-1,TRBV7-9,-,-,16,CASSFNRAVLNTEAFF,TGTGCCAGCAGCTTTAATCGGGCTGTTCTGAACACTGAAGCTTTCTTT
TRBJ1-3,TRBV5-5,-,-,14,CASSFTYSGNTIYF,TGTGCCAGCAGCTTCACTTACTCTGGAAACACCATATATTTT
TRBJ1-1,TRBV5-1,many,TRBD1,16,CASSFSLQGAMTEAFF,TGCGCCAGCAGCTTTTCCTTACAGGGGGCGATGACTGAAGCTTTCTTT